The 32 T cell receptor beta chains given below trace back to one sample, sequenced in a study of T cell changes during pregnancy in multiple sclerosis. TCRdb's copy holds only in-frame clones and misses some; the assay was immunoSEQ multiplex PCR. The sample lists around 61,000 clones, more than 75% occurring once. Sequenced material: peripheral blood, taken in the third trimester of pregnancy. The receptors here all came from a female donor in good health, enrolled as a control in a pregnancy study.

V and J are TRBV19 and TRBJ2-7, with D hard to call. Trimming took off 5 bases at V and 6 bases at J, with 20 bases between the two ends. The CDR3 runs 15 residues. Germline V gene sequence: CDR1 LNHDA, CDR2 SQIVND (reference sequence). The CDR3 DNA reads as TGTGCCAGTAGTCGCCTGAGGAACCTTAGGAGCGAGCAGTACTTC. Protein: CASSRLRNLRSEQYF.

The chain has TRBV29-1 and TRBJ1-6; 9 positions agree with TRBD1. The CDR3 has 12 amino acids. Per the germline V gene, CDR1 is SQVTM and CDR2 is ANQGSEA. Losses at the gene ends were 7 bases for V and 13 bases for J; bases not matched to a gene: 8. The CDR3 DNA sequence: TGCAGCGCTCGGGGACAGGGAACCCCCCTCCACTTT. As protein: CSARGQGTPLHF.

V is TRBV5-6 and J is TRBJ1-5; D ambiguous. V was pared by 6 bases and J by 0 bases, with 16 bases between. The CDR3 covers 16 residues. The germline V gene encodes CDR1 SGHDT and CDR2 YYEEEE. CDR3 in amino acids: CASKAMTGYSNQPQHF. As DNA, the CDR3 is TGTGCCAGCAAAGCCATGACGGGTTATAGCAATCAGCCCCAGCATTTT.

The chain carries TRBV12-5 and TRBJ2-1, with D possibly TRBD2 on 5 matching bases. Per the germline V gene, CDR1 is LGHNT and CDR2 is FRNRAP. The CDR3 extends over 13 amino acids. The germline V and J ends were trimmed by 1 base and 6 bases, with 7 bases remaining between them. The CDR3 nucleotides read TGTGCTAGTGGTTTGGCCCGGGGCAATGAGCAGTTCTTC. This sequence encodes CASGLARGNEQFF.

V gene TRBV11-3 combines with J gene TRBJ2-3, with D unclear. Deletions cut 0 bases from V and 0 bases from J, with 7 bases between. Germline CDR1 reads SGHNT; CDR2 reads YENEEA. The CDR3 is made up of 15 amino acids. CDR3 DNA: TGTGCCAGCAGCTTAGATTTCGCGAGCACAGATACGCAGTATTTT. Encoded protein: CASSLDFASTDTQYF.

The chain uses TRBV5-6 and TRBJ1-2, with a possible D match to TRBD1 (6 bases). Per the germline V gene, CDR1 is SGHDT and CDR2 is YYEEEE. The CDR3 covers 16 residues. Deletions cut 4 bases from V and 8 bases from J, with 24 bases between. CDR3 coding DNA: TGTGCCAGCAGCCAAGAAGGGGCAGGGGCCGCTTTGGGCTACACCTTC. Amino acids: CASSQEGAGAALGYTF. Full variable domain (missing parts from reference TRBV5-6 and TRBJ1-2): DAGVTQSPTHLIKTRGQQVTLRCSPKSGHDTVSWYQQALGQGPQFIFQYYEEEERQRGNFPDRFSGHQFPNYSSELNVNALLLGDSALYLCASSQEGAGAALGYTFGSGTRLTVV.

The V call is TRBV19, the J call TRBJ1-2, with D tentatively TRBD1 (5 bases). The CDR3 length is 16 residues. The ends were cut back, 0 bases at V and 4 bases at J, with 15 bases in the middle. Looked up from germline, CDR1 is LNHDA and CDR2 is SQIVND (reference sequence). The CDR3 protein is CASSIDSRGTGYGYTF. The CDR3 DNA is TGTGCCAGTAGTATAGATTCTCGGGGGACGGGCTATGGCTACACCTTC.

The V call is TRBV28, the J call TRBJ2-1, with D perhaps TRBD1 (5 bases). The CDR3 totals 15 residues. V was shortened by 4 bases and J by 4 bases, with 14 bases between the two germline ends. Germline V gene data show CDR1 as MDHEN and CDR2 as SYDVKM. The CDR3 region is CASSYVQGTYNEQFF. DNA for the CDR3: TGTGCCAGCAGTTATGTCCAGGGAACTTACAATGAGCAGTTCTTC.

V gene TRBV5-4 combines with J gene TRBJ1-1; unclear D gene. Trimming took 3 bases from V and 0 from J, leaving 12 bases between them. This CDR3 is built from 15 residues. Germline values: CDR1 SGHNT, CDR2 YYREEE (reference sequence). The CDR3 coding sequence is TGTGCCAGCAGCTCTCGGGAGCTTATGAACACTGAAGCTTTCTTT. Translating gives CASSSRELMNTEAFF.

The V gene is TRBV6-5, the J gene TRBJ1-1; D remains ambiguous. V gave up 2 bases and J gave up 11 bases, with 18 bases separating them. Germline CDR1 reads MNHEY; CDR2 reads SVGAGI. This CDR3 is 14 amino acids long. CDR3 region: CASSYKGMRSKAFF. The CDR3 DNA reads TGTGCCAGCAGTTACAAAGGCATGAGGTCGAAGGCTTTCTTT.

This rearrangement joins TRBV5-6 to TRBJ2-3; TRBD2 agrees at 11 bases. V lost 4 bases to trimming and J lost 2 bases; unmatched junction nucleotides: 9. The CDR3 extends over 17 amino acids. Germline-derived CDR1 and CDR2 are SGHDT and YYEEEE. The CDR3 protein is CASSLPLTSGATDTQYF. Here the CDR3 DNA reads TGTGCCAGCAGCCTACCATTGACTAGCGGGGCCACAGATACGCAGTATTTT.

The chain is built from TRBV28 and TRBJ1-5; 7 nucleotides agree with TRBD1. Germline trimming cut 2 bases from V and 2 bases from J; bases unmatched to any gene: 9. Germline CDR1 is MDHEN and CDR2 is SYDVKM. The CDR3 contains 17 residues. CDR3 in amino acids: CASSLVLRGTGNQPQHF. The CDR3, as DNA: TGTGCCAGCAGTTTAGTCCTCAGAGGGACAGGCAATCAGCCCCAGCATTTT.

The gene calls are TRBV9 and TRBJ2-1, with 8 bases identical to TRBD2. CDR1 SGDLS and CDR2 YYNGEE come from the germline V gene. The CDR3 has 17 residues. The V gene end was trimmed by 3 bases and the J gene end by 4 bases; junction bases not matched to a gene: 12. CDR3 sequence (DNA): TGTGCCAGCAGCGCACCCCTGGCGGGGGGCGGATACAATGAGCAGTTCTTC. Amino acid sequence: CASSAPLAGGGYNEQFF.

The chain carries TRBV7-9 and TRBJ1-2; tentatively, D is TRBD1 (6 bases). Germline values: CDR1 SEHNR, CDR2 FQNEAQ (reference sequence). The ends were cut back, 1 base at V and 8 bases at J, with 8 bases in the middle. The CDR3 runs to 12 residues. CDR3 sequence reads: CASSLEGDGYTF. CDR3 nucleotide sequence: TGTGCCAGCAGCTTAGAGGGGGACGGCTACACCTTC.

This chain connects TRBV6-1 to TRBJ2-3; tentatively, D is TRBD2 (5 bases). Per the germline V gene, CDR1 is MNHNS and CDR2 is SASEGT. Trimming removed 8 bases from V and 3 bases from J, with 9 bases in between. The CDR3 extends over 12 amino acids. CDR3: CASSRGTDTQYF. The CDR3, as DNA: TGTGCCAGCTCTCGGGGAACAGATACGCAGTATTTT.

The CDR3 loop reads CASLTVGVYEQYF. CDR3 DNA: TGTGCCAGCTTAACCGTAGGGGTCTACGAGCAGTACTTC. The chain uses TRBV6-1 and TRBJ2-7, with D perhaps TRBD1 (5 bases). The length of the CDR3 is 13 residues. From germline, CDR1 is MNHNS and CDR2 SASEGT. The ends were cut back, 8 bases at V and 3 bases at J, with 14 bases in the middle.

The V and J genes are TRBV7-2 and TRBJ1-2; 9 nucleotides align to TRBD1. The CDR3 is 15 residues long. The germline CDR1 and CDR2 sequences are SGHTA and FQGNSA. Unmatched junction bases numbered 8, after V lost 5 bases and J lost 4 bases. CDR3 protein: CASSLDTGQGYGYTF. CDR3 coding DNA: TGTGCCAGCAGCCTAGATACGGGACAGGGCTATGGCTACACCTTC.

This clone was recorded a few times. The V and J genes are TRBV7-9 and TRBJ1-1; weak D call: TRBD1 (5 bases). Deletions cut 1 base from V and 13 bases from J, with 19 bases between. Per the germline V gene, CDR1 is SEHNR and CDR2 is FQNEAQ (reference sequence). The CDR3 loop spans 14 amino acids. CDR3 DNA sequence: TGTGCCAGCAGCTTAGGGGGCCAGCCGAAGAAAGGTTTCTTT. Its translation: CASSLGGQPKKGFF.

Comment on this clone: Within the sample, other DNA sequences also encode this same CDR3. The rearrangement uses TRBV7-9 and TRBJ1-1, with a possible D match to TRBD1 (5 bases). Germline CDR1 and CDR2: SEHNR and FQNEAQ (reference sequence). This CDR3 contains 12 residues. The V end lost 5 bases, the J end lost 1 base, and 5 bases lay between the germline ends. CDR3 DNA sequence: TGTGCCAGCAGCGGACAGAACACTGAAGCTTTCTTT. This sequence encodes CASSGQNTEAFF.

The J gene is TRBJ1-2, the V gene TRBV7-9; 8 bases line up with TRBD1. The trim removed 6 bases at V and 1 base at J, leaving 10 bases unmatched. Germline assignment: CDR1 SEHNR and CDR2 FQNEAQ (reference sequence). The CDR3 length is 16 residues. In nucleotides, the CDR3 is TGTGCCAGCAGTCGTCGGGCGACAGGGGATAACTATGGCTACACCTTC. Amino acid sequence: CASSRRATGDNYGYTF.

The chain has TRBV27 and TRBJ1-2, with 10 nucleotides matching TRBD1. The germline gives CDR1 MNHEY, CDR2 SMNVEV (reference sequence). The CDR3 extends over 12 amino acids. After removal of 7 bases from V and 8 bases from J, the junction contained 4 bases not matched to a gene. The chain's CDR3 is CASNGQGGGYTF. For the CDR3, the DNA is TGTGCCAGCAACGGACAGGGGGGCGGCTACACCTTC.

CDR3 residues: CASSPSTGPNTEAFF. CDR3 bases: TGCGCCAGCAGCCCGTCTACCGGTCCGAACACTGAAGCTTTCTTT. The rearrangement uses TRBV5-1 and TRBJ1-1; no definite D call. Between the trimmed V and J ends, which lost 4 bases and 1 base, there was a span of 14 bases. This CDR3 comprises 15 residues. The germline V gene encodes CDR1 SGHRS and CDR2 YFSETQ.

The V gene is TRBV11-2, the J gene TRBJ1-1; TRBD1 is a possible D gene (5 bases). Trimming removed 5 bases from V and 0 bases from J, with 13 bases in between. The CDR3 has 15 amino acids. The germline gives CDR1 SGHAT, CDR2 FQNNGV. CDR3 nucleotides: TGTGCCAGCAGCCCTCGAAAGGGGATGAACACTGAAGCTTTCTTT. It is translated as CASSPRKGMNTEAFF.

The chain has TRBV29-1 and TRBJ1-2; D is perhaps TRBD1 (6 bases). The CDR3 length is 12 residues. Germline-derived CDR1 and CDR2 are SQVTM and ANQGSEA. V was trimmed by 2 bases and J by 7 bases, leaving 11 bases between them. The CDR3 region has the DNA TGCAGCGTTGAAACAGGGTTGTTTGGCTACACCTTC. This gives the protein CSVETGLFGYTF.

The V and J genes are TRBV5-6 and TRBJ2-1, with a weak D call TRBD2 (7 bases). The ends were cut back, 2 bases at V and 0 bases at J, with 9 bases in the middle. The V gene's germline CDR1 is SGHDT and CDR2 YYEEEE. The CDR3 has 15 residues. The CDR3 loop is CASSFAGASYNEQFF. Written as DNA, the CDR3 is TGTGCCAGCAGCTTCGCGGGGGCCTCCTACAATGAGCAGTTCTTC.

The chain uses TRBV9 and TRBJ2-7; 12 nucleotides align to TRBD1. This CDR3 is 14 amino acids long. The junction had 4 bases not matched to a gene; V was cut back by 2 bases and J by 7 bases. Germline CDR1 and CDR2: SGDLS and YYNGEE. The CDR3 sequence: CASSVGQGAREQYF. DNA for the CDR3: TGTGCCAGCAGCGTGGGACAGGGGGCGCGAGAGCAGTACTTC.

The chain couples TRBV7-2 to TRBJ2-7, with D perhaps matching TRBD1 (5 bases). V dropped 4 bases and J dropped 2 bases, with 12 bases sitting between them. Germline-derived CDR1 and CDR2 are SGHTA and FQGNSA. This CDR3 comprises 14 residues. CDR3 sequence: CASSSDRPAYEQYF. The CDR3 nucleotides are TGTGCCAGCAGCTCCGACAGACCGGCCTACGAGCAGTACTTC.

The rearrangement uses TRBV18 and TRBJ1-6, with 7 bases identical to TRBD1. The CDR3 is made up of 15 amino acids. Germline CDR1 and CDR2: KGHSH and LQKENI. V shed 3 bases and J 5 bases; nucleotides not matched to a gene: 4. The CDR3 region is CASSPGQINNSPLHF. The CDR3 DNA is TGTGCCAGCTCACCGGGACAGATTAATAATTCACCCCTCCACTTT.

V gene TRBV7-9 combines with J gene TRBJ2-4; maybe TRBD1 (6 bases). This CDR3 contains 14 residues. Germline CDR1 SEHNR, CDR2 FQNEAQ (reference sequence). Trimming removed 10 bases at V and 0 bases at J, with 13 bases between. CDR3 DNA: TGTGCCACAGAGGGGGATCTAGCCAAAAACATTCAGTACTTC. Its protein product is CATEGDLAKNIQYF.

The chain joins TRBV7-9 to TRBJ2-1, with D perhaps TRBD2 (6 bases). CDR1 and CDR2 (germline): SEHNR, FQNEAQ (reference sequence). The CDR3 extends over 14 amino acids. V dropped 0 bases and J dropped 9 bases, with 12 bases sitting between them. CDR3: CASSLALAGSEQFF. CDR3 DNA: TGTGCCAGCAGCTTAGCTCTAGCCGGGAGTGAGCAGTTCTTC. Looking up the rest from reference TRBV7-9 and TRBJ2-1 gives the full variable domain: DTGVSQNPRHKITKRGQNVTFRCDPISEHNRLYWYRQTLGQGPEFLTYFQNEAQLEKSRLLSDRFSAERPKGSFSTLEIQRTEQGDSAMYLCASSLALAGSEQFFGPGTRLTVL.

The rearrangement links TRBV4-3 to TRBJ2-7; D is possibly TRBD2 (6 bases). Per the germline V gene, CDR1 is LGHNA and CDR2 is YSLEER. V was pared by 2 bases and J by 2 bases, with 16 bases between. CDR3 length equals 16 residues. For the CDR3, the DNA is TGCGCCAGCAGCCAAAGTCTGGCGGGGAGAACCTACGAGCAGTACTTC. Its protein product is CASSQSLAGRTYEQYF.

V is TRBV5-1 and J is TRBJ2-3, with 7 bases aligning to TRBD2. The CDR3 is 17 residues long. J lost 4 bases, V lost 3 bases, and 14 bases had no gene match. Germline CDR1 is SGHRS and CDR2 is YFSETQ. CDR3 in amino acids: CASSSSGIGGISDTQYF. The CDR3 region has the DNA TGCGCCAGCAGCTCTTCGGGGATCGGGGGGATTTCAGATACGCAGTATTTT.